A selection of T cell receptor beta chains follows, all from one sample in a study of blood T cell repertoires in COVID-19. Clones were read by immunoSEQ multiplex PCR, and TCRdb kept only the in-frame ones, dropping some. The sample shows hundreds of thousands of clones, roughly 90% of them seen only once. Material: peripheral blood. These receptors were taken from a woman in her thirties with active or convalescent COVID-19. Each CDR3 is given with its conserved first and last residue. The D gene is left open where the match is weak. Rows may omit the clone size; those that give it use once, few, many or a size class.

len: 16; d_gene: TRBD1; abundance: few; v_gene: TRBV3-1/TRBV3-2; j_gene: TRBJ1-3; CDR3aa: CASSPWTGKDGNTIYF; CDR3nt: TGTGCCAGCAGCCCCTGGACAGGGAAGGACGGAAACACCATATATTTT
len: 15; d_gene: .; abundance: .; v_gene: TRBV18; j_gene: TRBJ1-4; CDR3aa: CASSKQGVTNEKLFF; CDR3nt: TGTGCCAGCTCAAAACAGGGTGTGACTAATGAAAAACTGTTTTTT
len: 12; d_gene: TRBD1; abundance: .; v_gene: TRBV30; j_gene: TRBJ2-7; CDR3aa: CAWDPGGYEQYF; CDR3nt: TGTGCCTGGGATCCAGGGGGTTACGAGCAGTACTTC
len: 15; d_gene: TRBD2; abundance: .; v_gene: TRBV6-4; j_gene: TRBJ2-2; CDR3aa: CASSDSREGTGELFF; CDR3nt: TGTGCCAGCAGTGACTCGAGGGAGGGCACCGGGGAGCTGTTTTTT
len: 13; d_gene: .; abundance: .; v_gene: TRBV18; j_gene: TRBJ1-3; CDR3aa: CASSPASGNTIYF; CDR3nt: TGTGCCAGCTCACCAGCGAGTGGAAACACCATATATTTT
len: 14; d_gene: TRBD1; abundance: .; v_gene: TRBV19; j_gene: TRBJ1-2; CDR3aa: CASSTGTGSYGYTF; CDR3nt: TGTGCCAGTTCCACCGGGACAGGATCCTATGGCTACACCTTC
len: 18; d_gene: TRBD1; abundance: .; v_gene: TRBV5-1; j_gene: TRBJ1-1; CDR3aa: CASSPLTGTGARNTEAFF; CDR3nt: TGCGCCAGCAGCCCACTAACGGGGACAGGGGCTCGGAACACTGAAGCTTTCTTT
len: 15; d_gene: TRBD1; abundance: .; v_gene: TRBV5-4; j_gene: TRBJ1-2; CDR3aa: CASSLARQGALGYTF; CDR3nt: TGTGCCAGCAGCTTGGCCAGACAGGGGGCGCTTGGCTACACCTTC
len: 14; d_gene: .; abundance: .; v_gene: TRBV25-1; j_gene: TRBJ1-1; CDR3aa: CASSEFRGHTEAFF; CDR3nt: TGTGCCAGCAGTGAATTCAGGGGACACACTGAAGCTTTCTTT
len: 12; d_gene: .; abundance: .; v_gene: TRBV6-2/TRBV6-3; j_gene: TRBJ1-5; CDR3aa: CASSLPSQPQHF; CDR3nt: TGTGCCAGCAGCTTACCTAGCCAGCCCCAGCATTTT
len: 14; d_gene: TRBD2; abundance: .; v_gene: TRBV5-1; j_gene: TRBJ2-7; CDR3aa: CASSFSSGDYEQYF; CDR3nt: TGCGCCAGCAGCTTTTCTAGCGGCGACTACGAGCAGTACTTC
len: 15; d_gene: .; abundance: .; v_gene: TRBV6-5; j_gene: TRBJ1-5; CDR3aa: CASSTRENSNQPQHF; CDR3nt: TGTGCCAGCAGTACCCGGGAGAATAGCAATCAGCCCCAGCATTTT
len: 14; d_gene: .; abundance: .; v_gene: TRBV5-6; j_gene: TRBJ1-5; CDR3aa: CASSFTGYNQPQHF; CDR3nt: TGTGCCAGCAGCTTTACAGGTTACAATCAGCCCCAGCATTTT
len: 13; d_gene: .; abundance: .; v_gene: TRBV30; j_gene: TRBJ1-1; CDR3aa: CAWSVPGMGEAFF; CDR3nt: TGTGCCTGGAGTGTACCCGGGATGGGTGAAGCTTTCTTT
len: 18; d_gene: .; abundance: .; v_gene: TRBV27; j_gene: TRBJ1-6; CDR3aa: CASSLIGTSVRGSSPLHF; CDR3nt: TGTGCCAGCAGTTTGATTGGAACCTCAGTACGGGGATCTTCACCCCTCCACTTT
len: 15; d_gene: .; abundance: .; v_gene: TRBV12-5; j_gene: TRBJ2-3; CDR3aa: CASGRRLASTDTQYF; CDR3nt: TGTGCTAGTGGTCGCCGCCTAGCCAGCACAGATACGCAGTATTTT
len: 16; d_gene: TRBD1; abundance: .; v_gene: TRBV5-1; j_gene: TRBJ2-7; CDR3aa: CASSLEPPGQGFEQYF; CDR3nt: TGCGCCAGCAGCTTGGAGCCACCGGGACAGGGGTTCGAGCAGTACTTC
len: 15; d_gene: TRBD1; abundance: .; v_gene: TRBV6-6; j_gene: TRBJ2-7; CDR3aa: CASSPRPLDRGEQYF; CDR3nt: TGTGCCAGCAGTCCACGTCCCCTTGACAGGGGCGAGCAGTACTTC
len: 13; d_gene: .; abundance: .; v_gene: TRBV7-9; j_gene: TRBJ2-2; CDR3aa: CASSPLGTGELFF; CDR3nt: TGTGCCAGCAGCCCCCTCGGCACCGGGGAGCTGTTTTTT
len: 14; d_gene: TRBD1; abundance: .; v_gene: TRBV5-5; j_gene: TRBJ1-1; CDR3aa: CASSTGTDYSEAFF; CDR3nt: TGTGCCAGCAGTACCGGGACAGACTATTCTGAAGCTTTCTTT
len: 13; d_gene: .; abundance: .; v_gene: TRBV5-1; j_gene: TRBJ1-2; CDR3aa: CASSSEGVGGYTF; CDR3nt: TGCGCCAGCAGCTCGGAGGGCGTGGGTGGCTACACCTTC
len: 15; d_gene: .; abundance: .; v_gene: TRBV29-1; j_gene: TRBJ2-3; CDR3aa: CSGTRALTGADTQYF; CDR3nt: TGCAGCGGGACCCGGGCCCTCACCGGGGCAGATACGCAGTATTTT
len: 13; d_gene: TRBD1; abundance: .; v_gene: TRBV19; j_gene: TRBJ1-1; CDR3aa: CASSIGDSSRAFF; CDR3nt: TGTGCCAGTAGTATAGGGGACAGCTCGCGAGCTTTCTTT
len: 11; d_gene: .; abundance: .; v_gene: TRBV20-1; j_gene: TRBJ1-1; CDR3aa: CSARRNTEAFF; CDR3nt: TGCAGTGCTAGACGGAACACTGAAGCTTTCTTT
len: 14; d_gene: TRBD1; abundance: .; v_gene: TRBV29-1; j_gene: TRBJ1-2; CDR3aa: CSVESGTGGSGYTF; CDR3nt: TGCAGCGTTGAATCAGGGACAGGGGGGTCTGGCTACACCTTC
len: 15; d_gene: .; abundance: once; v_gene: TRBV7-2; j_gene: TRBJ1-1; CDR3aa: CASSPESGGFTEAFF; CDR3nt: TGTGCCAGCAGCCCAGAAAGTGGGGGGTTCACTGAAGCTTTCTTT
len: 14; d_gene: .; abundance: .; v_gene: TRBV21-1; j_gene: TRBJ1-3; CDR3aa: CASGPQLCGNTIYF; CDR3nt: TGTGCCAGCGGCCCACAATTATGTGGAAACACCATATATTTT
len: 16; d_gene: TRBD2; abundance: once; v_gene: TRBV3-1/TRBV3-2; j_gene: TRBJ2-7; CDR3aa: CASSRRTRTSESEQYF; CDR3nt: TGTGCCAGCAGCCGCAGAACCCGGACTAGCGAGAGCGAGCAGTACTTC
len: 15; d_gene: .; abundance: .; v_gene: TRBV15; j_gene: TRBJ2-7; CDR3aa: CATSSPGLEYYEQYF; CDR3nt: TGTGCCACCAGCAGCCCGGGACTCGAGTACTACGAGCAGTACTTC
len: 13; d_gene: .; abundance: .; v_gene: TRBV6-5; j_gene: TRBJ1-1; CDR3aa: CASSRTENTEAFF; CDR3nt: TGTGCCAGCAGCCGAACAGAGAACACTGAAGCTTTCTTT
len: 16; d_gene: TRBD1; abundance: .; v_gene: TRBV5-1; j_gene: TRBJ2-5; CDR3aa: CASSSRDRALQETQYF; CDR3nt: TGCGCCAGCAGCTCCCGGGACAGGGCTCTCCAAGAGACCCAGTACTTC
len: 10; d_gene: .; abundance: .; v_gene: TRBV2; j_gene: TRBJ2-1; CDR3aa: CAILLNEQFF; CDR3nt: TGTGCCATCCTTCTCAATGAGCAGTTCTTC
len: 14; d_gene: TRBD2; abundance: .; v_gene: TRBV5-1; j_gene: TRBJ2-7; CDR3aa: CASSLAGGSYEQYF; CDR3nt: TGCGCCAGCAGCTTGGCGGGGGGCTCCTACGAGCAGTACTTC
len: 15; d_gene: .; abundance: .; v_gene: TRBV10-2; j_gene: TRBJ1-1; CDR3aa: CASSLKTAKNTEAFF; CDR3nt: TGCGCCAGCTCCCTAAAGACAGCGAAGAACACTGAAGCTTTCTTT
len: 15; d_gene: .; abundance: .; v_gene: TRBV7-6; j_gene: TRBJ2-1; CDR3aa: CASSLYVGLSDEQFF; CDR3nt: TGTGCCAGCAGCTTATACGTGGGGCTGAGCGATGAGCAGTTCTTC
len: 13; d_gene: .; abundance: .; v_gene: TRBV14; j_gene: TRBJ1-4; CDR3aa: CASSAGFFEKLFF; CDR3nt: TGTGCCAGCAGCGCAGGGTTTTTTGAAAAACTGTTTTTT
len: 15; d_gene: .; abundance: once; v_gene: TRBV11-2; j_gene: TRBJ1-1; CDR3aa: CASSLAARVNTEAFF; CDR3nt: TGTGCCAGCAGCTTAGCGGCCAGGGTTAACACTGAAGCTTTCTTT
len: 15; d_gene: .; abundance: .; v_gene: TRBV3-1/TRBV3-2; j_gene: TRBJ2-7; CDR3aa: CASSRTGLVSYEQYF; CDR3nt: TGTGCCAGCAGCCGCACAGGGCTGGTTTCCTACGAGCAGTACTTC
len: 14; d_gene: .; abundance: .; v_gene: TRBV3-1/TRBV3-2; j_gene: TRBJ2-7; CDR3aa: CASSLWSRSYEQYF; CDR3nt: TGTGCCAGCAGCCTATGGTCGCGCTCCTACGAGCAGTACTTC
len: 17; d_gene: .; abundance: .; v_gene: TRBV7-6; j_gene: TRBJ2-1; CDR3aa: CASSLAPPTYSYNEQFF; CDR3nt: TGTGCCAGCAGCTTAGCCCCGCCCACTTACTCCTACAATGAGCAGTTCTTC
len: 14; d_gene: .; abundance: .; v_gene: TRBV11-2; j_gene: TRBJ1-2; CDR3aa: CASSLWPTNYGYTF; CDR3nt: TGTGCCAGCAGCTTGTGGCCGACTAACTATGGCTACACCTTC
len: 14; d_gene: .; abundance: .; v_gene: TRBV4-1; j_gene: TRBJ2-1; CDR3aa: CASSQGLRETEQFF; CDR3nt: TGCGCCAGCAGCCAAGGGTTACGGGAGACTGAGCAGTTCTTC
len: 18; d_gene: TRBD1; abundance: once; v_gene: TRBV5-1; j_gene: TRBJ1-2; CDR3aa: CASSLARTGGSFNYGYTF; CDR3nt: TGCGCCAGCAGCTTGGCTCGGACAGGGGGCTCTTTTAACTATGGCTACACCTTC
len: 13; d_gene: .; abundance: once; v_gene: TRBV5-1; j_gene: TRBJ1-2; CDR3aa: CASSLDRNYGYTF; CDR3nt: TGCGCCAGCAGCTTGGACAGAAACTATGGCTACACCTTC
len: 15; d_gene: .; abundance: .; v_gene: TRBV6-6; j_gene: TRBJ1-2; CDR3aa: CASSYLQGGNYGYTF; CDR3nt: TGTGCCAGCAGTTACCTACAGGGTGGGAACTATGGCTACACCTTC
len: 15; d_gene: .; abundance: .; v_gene: TRBV19; j_gene: TRBJ1-2; CDR3aa: CASLPQALGGYGYTF; CDR3nt: TGTGCCAGTCTACCCCAGGCACTTGGTGGCTATGGCTACACCTTC
len: 13; d_gene: TRBD1; abundance: .; v_gene: TRBV6-5; j_gene: TRBJ1-4; CDR3aa: CASSYRDSEKLFF; CDR3nt: TGTGCCAGCAGTTACCGGGACAGTGAAAAACTGTTTTTT
len: 15; d_gene: TRBD1; abundance: .; v_gene: TRBV6-5; j_gene: TRBJ1-2; CDR3aa: CASSLGQGENYGYTF; CDR3nt: TGTGCCAGCAGTTTAGGACAGGGGGAGAACTATGGCTACACCTTC
len: 14; d_gene: TRBD2; abundance: few; v_gene: TRBV29-1; j_gene: TRBJ2-7; CDR3aa: CSVEGGSGSYEQYF; CDR3nt: TGCAGCGTTGAGGGCGGGAGCGGGTCCTACGAGCAGTACTTC
len: 14; d_gene: TRBD2; abundance: .; v_gene: TRBV11-2; j_gene: TRBJ2-3; CDR3aa: CASSSQAGLDTQYF; CDR3nt: TGTGCCAGCAGTTCGCAAGCGGGGCTAGATACGCAGTATTTT
len: 13; d_gene: .; abundance: few; v_gene: TRBV9; j_gene: TRBJ1-1; CDR3aa: CASIRTENTEAFF; CDR3nt: TGTGCCAGCATCCGGACAGAGAACACTGAAGCTTTCTTT
len: 13; d_gene: .; abundance: .; v_gene: TRBV7-9; j_gene: TRBJ2-7; CDR3aa: CASSPDSSYEQYF; CDR3nt: TGTGCCAGCAGCCCTGACTCTTCCTACGAGCAGTACTTC